These T cell receptor beta chains were read from a single sample in a study of beta chain features in type 1 diabetes. The protocol was immunoSEQ multiplex PCR, while the TCRdb copy is restricted to in-frame clones and leaves out a portion. Seen here are roughly 14,000 clones, over 55% observed once, and the top ten hold 0.45% to 0.6%. Source material: stem cell memory CD4+ T cells from blood. The receptors stem from a woman younger than 35 with type 1 diabetes. The CDR3 runs from the conserved cysteine through the conserved F or W. D genes are given only for firm matches. Clone size, where shown, is once, few, many, or a class for clones that have expanded.

NA,NA,TRBJ2-3,TRBV9,CASSAREGGRRFTDTQYF,TGTGCCAGCAGCGCTCGAGAGGGCGGCAGACGATTTACAGATACGCAGTATTTT
few,NA,TRBJ2-2,TRBV28,CASGGQTNTGELFF,TGTGCCAGCGGAGGTCAGACGAACACCGGGGAGCTGTTTTTT
few,TRBD2,TRBJ2-1,TRBV18,CASSELAGNTYNEQFF,TGTGCCAGCTCAGAACTAGCGGGGAACACCTACAATGAGCAGTTCTTC
NA,TRBD2,TRBJ2-2,TRBV25-1,CASSELRSGRGDTGELFF,TGTGCCAGCAGTGAATTACGGAGCGGGAGAGGCGACACCGGGGAGCTATTTTTT
NA,TRBD1,TRBJ2-7,TRBV6-6,CASRTDRGSSYEQYF,TGTGCCAGCAGAACGGACAGGGGAAGCTCCTACGAGCAGTACTTC
few,TRBD2,TRBJ2-1,TRBV9,CASSVALAGYNEQFF,TGTGCCAGCAGCGTAGCTCTAGCGGGGTACAATGAGCAGTTCTTC
NA,TRBD1,TRBJ2-5,TRBV28,CASGTTGEWETQYF,TGTGCCAGCGGAACGACAGGGGAATGGGAGACCCAGTACTTC
few,TRBD2,TRBJ2-1,TRBV11-2,CASSISPGGRVNNEQFF,TGTGCCAGCAGCATCAGTCCCGGCGGGAGGGTTAACAATGAGCAGTTCTTC
NA,TRBD1,TRBJ1-5,TRBV19,CASSIGGQHNQPQHF,TGTGCCAGTAGTATAGGGGGACAGCACAATCAGCCCCAGCATTTT
few,NA,TRBJ2-4,TRBV7-2,CASSLAGQGREIQYF,TGTGCCAGCAGCTTAGCGGGGCAGGGAAGGGAAATTCAGTACTTC
NA,NA,TRBJ1-1,TRBV29-1,CSFELGRGTEAFF,TGCAGCTTTGAACTGGGGAGGGGCACTGAAGCTTTCTTT
NA,NA,TRBJ2-7,TRBV11-3,CASSFSGAFPYEQYF,TGTGCCAGCAGCTTCAGCGGAGCATTCCCCTACGAGCAGTACTTC
NA,NA,TRBJ1-6,TRBV14,CASSAPGLHSPLHF,TGTGCCAGCAGCGCTCCAGGGTTACATTCACCCCTCCACTTT
NA,NA,TRBJ1-2,TRBV30,CAWSGRVVNYGYTF,TGTGCCTGGAGTGGGAGGGTAGTAAACTATGGCTACACCTTC
NA,NA,TRBJ2-5,TRBV7-2,CASSLPGDQYF,TGTGCCAGCAGCCTCCCGGGGGACCAGTACTTC
NA,NA,TRBJ2-5,TRBV4-3,CASSQGERETQYF,TGCGCCAGCAGCCAAGGGGAGCGTGAGACCCAGTACTTC
NA,TRBD1,TRBJ1-4,TRBV7-9,CASSTNSQGAAEKLFF,TGTGCCAGCAGCACCAACTCCCAGGGGGCGGCTGAAAAACTGTTTTTT
NA,NA,TRBJ1-6,TRBV5-4,CASRQDYNSPLHF,TGTGCCAGCAGACAGGATTATAATTCACCCCTCCACTTT
NA,TRBD1,TRBJ2-1,TRBV15,CATRKTGYEQFF,TGTGCCACCAGGAAGACAGGGTACGAGCAGTTCTTC
few,NA,TRBJ2-1,TRBV29-1,CSVRWSRDEQFF,TGCAGCGTTCGGTGGTCTCGGGATGAGCAGTTCTTC
few,NA,TRBJ2-7,TRBV29-1,CSVRRGYEQYF,TGCAGCGTCCGCCGGGGGTACGAGCAGTACTTC
NA,NA,TRBJ2-3,TRBV19,CASIGRGWGEDTQYF,TGTGCCAGTATTGGCCGGGGGTGGGGTGAGGATACGCAGTATTTT